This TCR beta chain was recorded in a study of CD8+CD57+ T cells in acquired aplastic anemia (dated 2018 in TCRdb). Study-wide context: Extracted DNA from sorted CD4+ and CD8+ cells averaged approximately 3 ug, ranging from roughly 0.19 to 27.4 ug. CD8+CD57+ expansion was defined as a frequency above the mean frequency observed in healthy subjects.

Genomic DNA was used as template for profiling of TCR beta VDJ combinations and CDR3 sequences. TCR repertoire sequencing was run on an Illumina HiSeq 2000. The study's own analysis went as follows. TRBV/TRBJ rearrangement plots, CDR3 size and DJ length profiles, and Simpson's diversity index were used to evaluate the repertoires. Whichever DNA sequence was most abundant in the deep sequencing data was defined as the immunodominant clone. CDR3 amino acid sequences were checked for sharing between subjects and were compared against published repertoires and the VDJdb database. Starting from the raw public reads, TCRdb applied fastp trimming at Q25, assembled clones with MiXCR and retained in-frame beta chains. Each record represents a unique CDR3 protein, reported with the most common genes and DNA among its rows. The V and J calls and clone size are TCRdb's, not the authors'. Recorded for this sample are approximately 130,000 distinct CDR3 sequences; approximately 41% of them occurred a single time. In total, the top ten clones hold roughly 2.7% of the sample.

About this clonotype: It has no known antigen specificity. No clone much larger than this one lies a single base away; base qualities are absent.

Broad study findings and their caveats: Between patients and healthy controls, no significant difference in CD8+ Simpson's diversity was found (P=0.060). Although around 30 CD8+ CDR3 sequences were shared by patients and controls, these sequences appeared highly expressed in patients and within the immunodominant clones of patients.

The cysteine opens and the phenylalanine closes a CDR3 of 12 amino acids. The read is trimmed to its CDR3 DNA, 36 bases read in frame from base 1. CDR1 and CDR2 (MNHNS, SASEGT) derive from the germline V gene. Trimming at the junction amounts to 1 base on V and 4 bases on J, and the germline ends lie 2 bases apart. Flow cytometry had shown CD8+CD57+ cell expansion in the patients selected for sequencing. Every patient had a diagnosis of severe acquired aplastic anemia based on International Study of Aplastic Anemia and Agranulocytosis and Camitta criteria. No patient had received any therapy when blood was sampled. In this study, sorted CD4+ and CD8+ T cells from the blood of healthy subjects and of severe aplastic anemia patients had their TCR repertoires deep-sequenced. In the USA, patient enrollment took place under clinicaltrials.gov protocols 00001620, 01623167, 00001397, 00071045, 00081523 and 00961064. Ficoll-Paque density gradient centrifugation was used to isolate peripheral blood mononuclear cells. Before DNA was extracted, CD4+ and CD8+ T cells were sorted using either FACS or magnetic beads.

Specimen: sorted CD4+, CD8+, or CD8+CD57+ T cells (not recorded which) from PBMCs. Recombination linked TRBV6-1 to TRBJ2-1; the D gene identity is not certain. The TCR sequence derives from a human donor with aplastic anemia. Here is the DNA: TGTGCCAGCAGTGAAGAATACAATGAGCAGTTCTTC. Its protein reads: CASSEEYNEQFF.